Shown below are 22 T cell receptor beta chains from a single sample sequenced in a study of blood T cell repertoires in COVID-19. TCRdb keeps only in-frame clones here, not all; method: immunoSEQ multiplex PCR. The sample shows about 270,000 clones, roughly nine tenths of them seen only once. Sequencing input: PBMCs or T cells enriched from blood (not recorded which). These receptors all come from a woman in her sixties or seventies who had recovered from COVID-19.

This chain joins TRBV28 and TRBJ2-7; 7 nucleotides align to TRBD1. Germline loops: CDR1 MDHEN, CDR2 SYDVKM. The trim removed 7 bases at V and 2 bases at J, leaving 5 bases unmatched. The CDR3 contains 13 residues. Written as DNA, the CDR3 is TGTGCCAGCATAGGGACAGCCACCTACGAGCAGTACTTC. As protein: CASIGTATYEQYF.

The V call is TRBV27, the J call TRBJ1-5; 9 bases line up with TRBD1. J lost 3 bases, V lost 5 bases, and 5 bases had no gene match. CDR3 size: 15 residues. Looked up from germline, CDR1 is MNHEY and CDR2 is SMNVEV (reference sequence). CDR3: CASSLGTGLNQPQHF. The CDR3 nucleotides are TGTGCCAGCAGTCTCGGGACAGGGCTCAATCAGCCCCAGCATTTT.

V usage is TRBV18 and J usage is TRBJ2-1; D possibly corresponds to TRBD1 (5 bases). From germline, CDR1 is KGHSH and CDR2 LQKENI. V was pared by 9 bases and J by 7 bases, with 10 bases between. There are 11 residues in the CDR3. CDR3 protein: CASLQENEQFF. The CDR3 nucleotides are TGTGCCAGTTTACAGGAAAATGAGCAGTTCTTC.

V is TRBV30 and J is TRBJ1-6, with TRBD1 identical over 9 bases. The junction had 20 bases not matched to a gene; V was cut back by 5 bases and J by 6 bases. CDR1 GTSNPN and CDR2 SVGIG come from the germline V gene (reference sequence). CDR3 length equals 19 residues. The CDR3 reads CAWCSDWPGQGGFNSPLHF. The CDR3 nucleotides are TGTGCCTGGTGCAGCGACTGGCCGGGACAGGGAGGCTTTAATTCACCCCTCCACTTT.

The rearrangement uses TRBV2 and TRBJ1-4; possibly TRBD1 for D (5 bases). This CDR3 has 12 residues. The germline V gene encodes CDR1 SNHLY and CDR2 FYNNEI. V was pared by 6 bases and J by 6 bases, with 8 bases between. The CDR3 loop reads CASRGDYEKLFF. Written as DNA, the CDR3 is TGTGCCAGCAGGGGGGACTATGAAAAACTGTTTTTT.

The V gene is TRBV28, the J gene TRBJ1-5; weak D call: TRBD1 (6 bases). This CDR3 region has 17 residues. Germline CDR1 is MDHEN and CDR2 is SYDVKM. V dropped 7 bases and J dropped 7 bases, with 26 bases sitting between them. The CDR3: CASIQGQGLTLVQPQHF. The CDR3 coding sequence is TGTGCCAGCATCCAAGGGCAGGGGTTAACCCTGGTGCAGCCCCAGCATTTT.

V gene TRBV5-1 combines with J gene TRBJ1-1; no reliable D call. Trimming pared 2 bases from V and 1 base from J, leaving 18 bases between. The CDR3 has 17 amino acids. The germline V gene has CDR1 SGHRS and CDR2 YFSETQ. CDR3 DNA: TGCGCCAGCAGCTTTGCGGGATTGGCGGGAAGGAACACTGAAGCTTTCTTT. Protein sequence: CASSFAGLAGRNTEAFF.

This rearrangement joins TRBV27 to TRBJ1-1, with a weak D call TRBD1 (5 bases). The length of the CDR3 is 14 residues. Germline V gene sequence: CDR1 MNHEY, CDR2 SMNVEV (reference sequence). V lost 5 bases and J 5 bases, leaving 15 bases between the germline ends. The CDR3 region is CASSLQGRWTEAFF. CDR3 bases: TGTGCCAGCAGTCTTCAGGGCCGTTGGACTGAAGCTTTCTTT.

This chain connects TRBV5-5 to TRBJ2-5; no clear D. This CDR3 has 16 amino acids. Germline CDR1 is SGHKS and CDR2 is YYEKEE (reference sequence). V shed 3 bases and J shed 3 bases, with 18 bases lying between them. The CDR3 DNA is TGTGCCAGCAGCTCAGGCCACAGTTTGGCTGAAGAGACCCAGTACTTC. Translated, it gives CASSSGHSLAEETQYF. The full variable domain, rest sourced from reference TRBV5-5 and TRBJ2-5, is DAGVTQSPTHLIKTRGQQVTLRCSPISGHKSVSWYQQVLGQGPQFIFQYYEKEERGRGNFPDRFSARQFPNYSSELNVNALLLGDSALYLCASSSGHSLAEETQYFGPGTRLLVL.

The rearrangement uses TRBV18 and TRBJ1-5; possibly TRBD1 for D (5 bases). The CDR3 runs 14 residues. Between the trimmed V and J ends, which lost 2 bases and 6 bases, there was a span of 11 bases. Germline V gene data show CDR1 as KGHSH and CDR2 as LQKENI. CDR3 nucleotides: TGTGCCAGCTCACCAAACAGGTTCGGTCAGCCCCAGCATTTT. It codes for CASSPNRFGQPQHF.

The V gene is TRBV27, the J gene TRBJ2-7; possibly TRBD2 for D (6 bases). Germline assignment: CDR1 MNHEY and CDR2 SMNVEV (reference sequence). CDR3 length equals 13 residues. V was shortened by 0 bases and J by 6 bases, with 9 bases between the two germline ends. The DNA of the CDR3 is TGTGCCAGCAGTTTATCAGGAGGGTTCGAGCAGTACTTC. Translating gives CASSLSGGFEQYF.

This clone has a single count. The rearrangement links TRBV28 to TRBJ1-1, with D unclear. With 2 bases removed from V and 2 bases from J, the gap between germline ends came to 12 bases. The CDR3 runs 15 residues. The germline gives CDR1 MDHEN, CDR2 SYDVKM. The CDR3 here is CASSLVTLINTEAFF. The CDR3 coding sequence is TGTGCCAGCAGTTTAGTGACACTCATCAACACTGAAGCTTTCTTT.

This sequence joins TRBV5-1 and TRBJ2-3; TRBD1 matches 7 bases. With V trimmed by 4 bases and J by 4 bases, 9 bases remained unmatched. The CDR3 covers 15 residues. The V gene's germline CDR1 is SGHRS and CDR2 YFSETQ. DNA for the CDR3: TGCGCCAGCAGCGAGGGGGCCTCGGGGTCAGATACGCAGTATTTT. This translates into CASSEGASGSDTQYF.

The chain recombines TRBV24-1 with TRBJ2-1; 7 bases are shared with TRBD2. The trim removed 3 bases at V and 4 bases at J, leaving 11 bases unmatched. Germline V gene sequence: CDR1 KGHDR, CDR2 SFDVKD. The CDR3 has 17 residues. CDR3 nucleotide sequence: TGTGCCACCAGTGATGCGGGAGCCGGGGCGCGGTACAATGAGCAGTTCTTC. It translates to CATSDAGAGARYNEQFF.

In the case of this clone: Other DNA variants within this sample encode the same CDR3. In DNA form, the CDR3 reads TGTGCCTGGAGTGTGGAGGGTGGTCAGCCCCAGCATTTT. It translates to CAWSVEGGQPQHF. The rearrangement uses TRBV30 and TRBJ1-5; D is unclear. The CDR3 totals 13 residues. V lost 0 bases, J lost 6 bases, and 9 bases lay in between. Germline loops: CDR1 GTSNPN, CDR2 SVGIG (reference sequence).

In its sample, this clone was seen once. The chain recombines TRBV12-3 or TRBV12-4 with TRBJ1-5; 8 nucleotides align to TRBD1. The CDR3 totals 13 residues. The V and J ends lost 5 bases and 7 bases, in that order; junction bases with no gene match: 4. CDR3 coding DNA: TGTGCCAGCAGTCCACAGGGGGTGCAGCCCCAGCATTTT. It translates to CASSPQGVQPQHF.

V is TRBV7-3 and J is TRBJ1-1, with a weak D call TRBD1 (5 bases). Germline values: CDR1 SGHTA, CDR2 FQGTGA. The CDR3 runs 17 residues. V was trimmed by 0 bases and J by 0 bases, leaving 14 bases between them. CDR3 sequence reads: CASSLTLGRILNTEAFF. CDR3 bases: TGTGCCAGCAGCTTAACGTTGGGGCGGATATTGAACACTGAAGCTTTCTTT.

This CDR3 is CAISETSGTNEQFF. The CDR3 DNA reads TGTGCCATCAGTGAGACTAGCGGGACCAATGAGCAGTTCTTC. The chain couples TRBV10-3 to TRBJ2-1; 10 bases line up with TRBD2. The trim removed 2 bases at V and 6 bases at J, leaving 1 base unmatched. Germline V gives CDR1 ENHRY, CDR2 SYGVKD. CDR3 length: 14 residues.

The chain joins TRBV28 to TRBJ2-3; D is undetermined. Looked up from germline, CDR1 is MDHEN and CDR2 is SYDVKM. V was clipped by 3 bases and J by 5 bases, with 3 bases between them. The CDR3 consists of 11 residues. The CDR3 DNA reads TGTGCCAGCAGTTTCCAAGATACGCAGTATTTT. Protein product: CASSFQDTQYF.

The chain links TRBV6-1 to TRBJ1-3; no firm D call. This CDR3 region has 19 residues. Looked up from germline, CDR1 is MNHNS and CDR2 is SASEGT. V was pared by 3 bases and J by 8 bases, with 29 bases between. In DNA form, the CDR3 reads TGTGCCAGCAGTGATCCTTCTTGGACCGAAGCCATCGGGAGAGACACCATATATTTT. Translating it yields CASSDPSWTEAIGRDTIYF.

The V and J genes are TRBV19 and TRBJ1-2; 8 bases align to TRBD1. After removal of 3 bases from V and 4 bases from J, the junction contained 7 bases not matched to a gene. The CDR3 runs 15 residues. Germline V gene data show CDR1 as LNHDA and CDR2 as SQIVND (reference sequence). The CDR3 nucleotides read TGTGCCAGTAGTATCTCAGACAGGGGAGGCTATGGCTACACCTTC. Translated, it gives CASSISDRGGYGYTF.

This chain links TRBV28 with TRBJ1-2, with D hard to call. CDR3 length: 14 residues. Trimming left V 4 bases short and J 3 bases short, with 12 bases between. Germline V gives CDR1 MDHEN, CDR2 SYDVKM. CDR3 nucleotide sequence: TGTGCCAGCAGTTCCCTCGGTCGTGACTATGGCTACACCTTC. Protein: CASSSLGRDYGYTF.